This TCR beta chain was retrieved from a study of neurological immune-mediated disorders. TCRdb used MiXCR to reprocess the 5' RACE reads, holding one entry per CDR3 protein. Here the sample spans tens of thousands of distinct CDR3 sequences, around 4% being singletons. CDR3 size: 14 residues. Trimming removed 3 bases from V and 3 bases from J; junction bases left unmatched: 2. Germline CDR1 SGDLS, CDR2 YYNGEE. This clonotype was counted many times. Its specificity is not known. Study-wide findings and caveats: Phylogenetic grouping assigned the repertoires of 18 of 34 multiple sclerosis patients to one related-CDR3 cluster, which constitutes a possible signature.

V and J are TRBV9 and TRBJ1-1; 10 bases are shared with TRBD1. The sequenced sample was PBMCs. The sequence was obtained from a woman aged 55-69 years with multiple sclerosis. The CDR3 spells CASSAGQGDTEAFF. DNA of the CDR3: TGTGCCAGCAGCGCCGGACAGGGGGACACTGAAGCTTTCTTT.